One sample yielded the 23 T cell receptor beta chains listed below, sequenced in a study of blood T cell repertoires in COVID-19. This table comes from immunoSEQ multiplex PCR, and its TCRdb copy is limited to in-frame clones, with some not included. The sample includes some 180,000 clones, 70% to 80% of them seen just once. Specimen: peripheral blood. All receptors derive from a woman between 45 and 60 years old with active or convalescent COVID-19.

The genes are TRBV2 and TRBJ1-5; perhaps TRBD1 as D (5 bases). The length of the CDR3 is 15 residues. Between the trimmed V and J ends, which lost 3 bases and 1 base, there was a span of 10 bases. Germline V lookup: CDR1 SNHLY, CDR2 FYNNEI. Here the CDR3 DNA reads TGTGCCAGCAGTGAGGAGCAGGGAAGCAATCAGCCCCAGCATTTT. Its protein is CASSEEQGSNQPQHF.

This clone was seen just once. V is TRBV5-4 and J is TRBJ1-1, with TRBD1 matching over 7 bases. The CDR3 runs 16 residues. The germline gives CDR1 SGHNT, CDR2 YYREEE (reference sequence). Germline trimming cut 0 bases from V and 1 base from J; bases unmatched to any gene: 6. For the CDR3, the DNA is TGTGCCAGCAGCTTGGGGGGGACAGTGGGGAACACTGAAGCTTTCTTT. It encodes CASSLGGTVGNTEAFF.

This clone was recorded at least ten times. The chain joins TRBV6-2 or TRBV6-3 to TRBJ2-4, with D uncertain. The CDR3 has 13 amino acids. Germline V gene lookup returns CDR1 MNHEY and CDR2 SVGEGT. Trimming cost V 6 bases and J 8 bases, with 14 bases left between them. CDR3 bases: TGTGCCAGCAGCTTAAAAGAAGAGGACATTCAGTACTTC. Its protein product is CASSLKEEDIQYF.

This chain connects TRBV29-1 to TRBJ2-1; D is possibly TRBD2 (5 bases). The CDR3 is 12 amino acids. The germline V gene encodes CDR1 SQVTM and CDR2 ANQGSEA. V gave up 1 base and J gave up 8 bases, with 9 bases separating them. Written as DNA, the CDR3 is TGCAGCGTTGAAGTTACTAGGCATGAGCAGTTCTTC. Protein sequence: CSVEVTRHEQFF.

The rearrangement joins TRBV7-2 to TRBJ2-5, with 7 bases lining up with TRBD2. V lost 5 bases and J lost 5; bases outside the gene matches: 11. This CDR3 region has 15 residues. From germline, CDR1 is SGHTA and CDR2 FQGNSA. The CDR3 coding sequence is TGTGCCAGCAGCCCTCGGGGGGAGGGCCGGGAGACCCAGTACTTC. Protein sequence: CASSPRGEGRETQYF.

The DNA for the CDR3 is TGTGCCAGCAGTGAGTCCCGGGGGAACACTGAAGCTTTCTTT. Encoded protein: CASSESRGNTEAFF. The J gene is TRBJ1-1, the V gene TRBV28; D is undetermined. Germline V gives CDR1 MDHEN, CDR2 SYDVKM. The CDR3 runs 14 residues. V was shortened by 5 bases and J by 1 base, with 11 bases between the two germline ends.

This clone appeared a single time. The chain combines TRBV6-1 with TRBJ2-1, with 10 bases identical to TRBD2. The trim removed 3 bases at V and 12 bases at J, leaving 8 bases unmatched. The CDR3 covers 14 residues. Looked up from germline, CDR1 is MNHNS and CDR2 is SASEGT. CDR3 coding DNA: TGTGCCAGCAGTGATACTAGCGGGATGGCGGCGCAGTTCTTC. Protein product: CASSDTSGMAAQFF.

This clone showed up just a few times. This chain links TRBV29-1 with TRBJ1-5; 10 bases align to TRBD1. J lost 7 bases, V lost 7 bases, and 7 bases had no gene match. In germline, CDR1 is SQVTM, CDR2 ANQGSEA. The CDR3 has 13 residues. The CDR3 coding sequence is TGCAGCGGGGGGACAGGGGCTGGACAGCCCCAGCATTTT. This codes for CSGGTGAGQPQHF.

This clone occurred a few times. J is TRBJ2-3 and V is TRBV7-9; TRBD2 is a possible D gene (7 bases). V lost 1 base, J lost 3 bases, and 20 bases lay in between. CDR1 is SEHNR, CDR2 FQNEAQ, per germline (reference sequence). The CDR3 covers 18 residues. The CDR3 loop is CASSLGPRQGRGTDTQYF. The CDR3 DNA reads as TGTGCCAGCAGCTTAGGGCCCCGCCAGGGGAGGGGGACAGATACGCAGTATTTT.

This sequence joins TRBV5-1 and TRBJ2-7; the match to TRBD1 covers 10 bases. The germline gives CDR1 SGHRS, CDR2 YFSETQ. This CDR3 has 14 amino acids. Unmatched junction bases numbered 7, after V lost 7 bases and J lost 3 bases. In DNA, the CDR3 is TGCGCCAGCGACTCGACAGGGGGCGGCTACGAGCAGTACTTC. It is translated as CASDSTGGGYEQYF.

The CDR3 DNA follows: TGTGCCAGCAGCTATCGGACAGGGGGGGGCTACACCTTC. Its translation is CASSYRTGGGYTF. The rearrangement uses TRBV12-3 or TRBV12-4 and TRBJ1-2, with 10 positions matching TRBD1. With V trimmed by 6 bases and J by 8 bases, 6 bases remained unmatched. The CDR3 runs to 13 residues.

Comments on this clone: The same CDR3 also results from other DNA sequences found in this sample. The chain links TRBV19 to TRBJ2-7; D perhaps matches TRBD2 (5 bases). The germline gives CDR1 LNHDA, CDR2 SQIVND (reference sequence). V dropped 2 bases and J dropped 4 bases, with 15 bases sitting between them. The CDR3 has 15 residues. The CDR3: CASSIQAGGRYEQYF. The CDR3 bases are TGTGCCAGTAGTATACAGGCAGGAGGTCGGTACGAGCAGTACTTC.

This chain's CDR3 is CASSFSGAEQETQYF. The CDR3 coding sequence is TGTGCCAGCAGCTTTAGCGGGGCGGAACAAGAGACCCAGTACTTC. The chain links TRBV7-6 to TRBJ2-5; 8 nucleotides agree with TRBD2. The CDR3 length is 15 residues. CDR1 and CDR2 (germline): SGHVS, FNYEAQ. V shed 3 bases, J shed 2 bases, and the junction held 5 bases outside the gene matches.

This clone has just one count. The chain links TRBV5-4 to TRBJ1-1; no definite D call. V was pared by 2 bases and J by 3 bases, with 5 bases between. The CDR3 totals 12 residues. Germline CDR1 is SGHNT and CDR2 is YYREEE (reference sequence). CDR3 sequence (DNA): TGTGCCAGCAGCTTATCAGACACTGAAGCTTTCTTT. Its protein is CASSLSDTEAFF.

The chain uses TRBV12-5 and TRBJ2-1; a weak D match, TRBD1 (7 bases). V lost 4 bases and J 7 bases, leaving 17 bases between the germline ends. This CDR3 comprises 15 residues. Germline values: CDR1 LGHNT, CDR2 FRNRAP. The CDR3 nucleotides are TGTGCTAGTGGTTCCCCTCAGGGGGGAACGAATGAGCAGTTCTTC. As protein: CASGSPQGGTNEQFF.

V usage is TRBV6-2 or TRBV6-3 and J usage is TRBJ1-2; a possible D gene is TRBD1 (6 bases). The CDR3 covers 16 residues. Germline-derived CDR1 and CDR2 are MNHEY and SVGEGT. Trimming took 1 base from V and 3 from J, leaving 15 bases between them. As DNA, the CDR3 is TGTGCCAGCAGTTACTATTTCGGACAGCCTGACTATGGCTACACCTTC. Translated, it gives CASSYYFGQPDYGYTF.

CDR3 loop: CATSREKARFYEQYF. CDR3 sequence (DNA): TGTGCCACCAGCAGAGAAAAGGCTAGATTTTACGAGCAGTACTTC. The V gene is TRBV15, the J gene TRBJ2-7; D call uncertain. CDR1 LNHNV and CDR2 YYDKDF come from the germline V gene (reference sequence). The CDR3 has 15 residues. With 0 bases removed from V and 4 bases from J, the gap between germline ends came to 13 bases.

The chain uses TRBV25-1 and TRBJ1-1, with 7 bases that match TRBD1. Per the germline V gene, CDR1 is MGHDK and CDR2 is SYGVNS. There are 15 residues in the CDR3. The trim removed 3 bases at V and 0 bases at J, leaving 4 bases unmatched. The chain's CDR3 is CASSDPQGLNTEAFF. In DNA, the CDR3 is TGTGCCAGCAGTGACCCACAGGGGTTGAACACTGAAGCTTTCTTT.

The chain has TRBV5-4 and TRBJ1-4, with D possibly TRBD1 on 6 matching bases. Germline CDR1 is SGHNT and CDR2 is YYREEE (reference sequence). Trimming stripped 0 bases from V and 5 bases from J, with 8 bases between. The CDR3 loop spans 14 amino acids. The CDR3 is CASSLGGRNEKLFF. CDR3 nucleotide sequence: TGTGCCAGCAGCTTGGGGGGGCGGAATGAAAAACTGTTTTTT. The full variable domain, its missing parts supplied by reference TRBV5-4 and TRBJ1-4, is ETGVTQSPTHLIKTRGQQVTLRCSSQSGHNTVSWYQQALGQGPQFIFQYYREEENGRGNFPPRFSGLQFPNYSSELNVNALELDDSALYLCASSLGGRNEKLFFGSGTQLSVL.

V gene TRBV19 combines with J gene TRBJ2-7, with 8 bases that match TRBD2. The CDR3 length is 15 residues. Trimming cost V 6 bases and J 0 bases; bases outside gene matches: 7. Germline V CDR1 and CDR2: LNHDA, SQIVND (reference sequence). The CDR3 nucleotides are TGTGCCAGTAGATTTAGCGGGACCGACTCCTACGAGCAGTACTTC. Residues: CASRFSGTDSYEQYF.

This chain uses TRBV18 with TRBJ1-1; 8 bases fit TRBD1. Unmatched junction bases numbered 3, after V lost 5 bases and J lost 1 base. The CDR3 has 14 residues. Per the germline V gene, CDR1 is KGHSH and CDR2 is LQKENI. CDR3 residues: CASSTDRANTEAFF. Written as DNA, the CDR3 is TGTGCCAGCTCAACGGACAGGGCGAACACTGAAGCTTTCTTT. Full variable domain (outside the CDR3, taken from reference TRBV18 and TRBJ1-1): NAGVMQNPRHLVRRRGQEARLRCSPMKGHSHVYWYRQLPEEGLKFMVYLQKENIIDESGMPKERFSAEFPKEGPSILRIQQVVRGDSAAYFCASSTDRANTEAFFGQGTRLTVV.

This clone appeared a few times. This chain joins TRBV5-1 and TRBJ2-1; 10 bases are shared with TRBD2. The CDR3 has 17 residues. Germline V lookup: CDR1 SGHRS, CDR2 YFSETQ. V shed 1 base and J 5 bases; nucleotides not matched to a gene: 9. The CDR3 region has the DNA TGCGCCAGCAGCTTGCCCCTCACTAGCGGGGCTAACAATGAGCAGTTCTTC. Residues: CASSLPLTSGANNEQFF.

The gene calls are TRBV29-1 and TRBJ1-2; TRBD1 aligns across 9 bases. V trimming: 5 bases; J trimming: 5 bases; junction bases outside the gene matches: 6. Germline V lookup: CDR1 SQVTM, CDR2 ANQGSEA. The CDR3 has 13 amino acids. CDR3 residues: CSVLGQGLYGYTF. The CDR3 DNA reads TGCAGCGTTCTGGGACAGGGACTTTATGGCTACACCTTC.